This entry features one T cell receptor (beta chain) sequence. These data come from a study of blood T cell repertoires in COVID-19. The overall study: Acute and convalescent COVID-19 specimens originated in the United States, Italy and Spain. PBMCs, B-cell-depleted T cells, or T cells provided the cDNA or gDNA that made up the material.

Per the study methods: For nucleated cells, counts were estimated from reference gene primer amplification. Some clones are missing from TCRdb's copy, which holds only in-frame ones; the method was immunoSEQ multiplex PCR. That table furnishes V, J and clone size, whereas the DNA furnished D and trimming. The sample has some 150,000 clones, roughly 77% seen once. Trimming took off 4 bases at V and 5 bases at J, with 14 bases between the two ends. The CDR3 sequence is 14 residues long. Germline V gene data show CDR1 as LGHNT and CDR2 as FRNRAP. The chain joins TRBV12-5 to TRBJ1-1; TRBD1 is a possible D gene (6 bases). The sample comprised peripheral blood. This TCR derives from a woman in her 70s with COVID-19, enrolled during active disease. The CDR3 DNA is TGTGCTAGTGGTTACGGACAGCGGAGGACTGAAGCTTTCTTT. Protein product: CASGYGQRRTEAFF.